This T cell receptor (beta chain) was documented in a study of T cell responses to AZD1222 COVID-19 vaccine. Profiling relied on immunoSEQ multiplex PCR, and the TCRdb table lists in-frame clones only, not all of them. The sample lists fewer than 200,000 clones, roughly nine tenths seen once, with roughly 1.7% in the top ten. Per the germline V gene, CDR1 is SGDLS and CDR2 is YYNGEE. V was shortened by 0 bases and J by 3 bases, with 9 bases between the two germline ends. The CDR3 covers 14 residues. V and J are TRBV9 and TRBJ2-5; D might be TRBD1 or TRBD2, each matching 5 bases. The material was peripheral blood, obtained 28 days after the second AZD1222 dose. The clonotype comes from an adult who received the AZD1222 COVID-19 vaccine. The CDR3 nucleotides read TGTGCCAGCAGCGTAGGGGACGGTGAAGAGACCCAGTACTTC. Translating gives CASSVGDGEETQYF.